One and the same sample provided the 17 T cell receptor beta chains below, sequenced in a study of blood T cell repertoires in COVID-19. Repertoires were generated with immunoSEQ multiplex PCR, while TCRdb's copy carries only in-frame clones and drops some. The sample holds more than 110,000 clones, around 73% seen once. The source material was PBMCs or T cells enriched from blood (not recorded which). Receptors were obtained from a woman aged 45-60 years who had recovered from COVID-19.

This clone has only a few counts. This rearrangement joins TRBV10-3 to TRBJ1-2; a possible D gene is TRBD1 (5 bases). CDR3 length: 13 amino acids. Trimming cost V 11 bases and J 4 bases, with 17 bases left between them. Germline assignment: CDR1 ENHRY and CDR2 SYGVKD. The DNA for the CDR3 is TGTGCCGGCCAACAGGAGCCCGCCTATGGCTACACCTTC. It specifies CAGQQEPAYGYTF.

This clone showed up just once. The chain carries TRBV9 and TRBJ2-2; D unclear. V was shortened by 2 bases and J by 3 bases, with 8 bases between the two germline ends. In germline, CDR1 is SGDLS, CDR2 YYNGEE. The CDR3 loop spans 14 amino acids. CDR3 sequence: CASSVATYTGELFF. For the CDR3, the DNA is TGTGCCAGCAGCGTCGCGACTTACACCGGGGAGCTGTTTTTT.

The chain employs TRBV4-2 and TRBJ2-4, with 8 bases that match TRBD1. The CDR3 runs to 15 residues. With 0 bases clipped from V and 4 bases from J, the junction kept 2 bases outside the gene matches. Looked up from germline, CDR1 is LGHNA and CDR2 is YNFKEQ. CDR3 coding DNA: TGTGCCAGCAGCCAAGATCACAGGGGGAAAAACATTCAGTACTTC. This translates into CASSQDHRGKNIQYF.

This chain joins TRBV6-5 and TRBJ2-5; 7 nucleotides agree with TRBD1. Germline V gene lookup returns CDR1 MNHEY and CDR2 SVGAGI. This CDR3 comprises 13 residues. J gave up 4 bases and V 7 bases, and 6 bases lay outside the gene matches. CDR3 in DNA: TGTGCCAGCATTTTACAGGGGTCAGAGACCCAGTACTTC. Translation gives CASILQGSETQYF.

V gene TRBV28 combines with J gene TRBJ1-4; the match to TRBD1 covers 9 bases. The trim removed 4 bases at V and 4 bases at J, leaving 4 bases unmatched. Germline-derived CDR1 and CDR2 are MDHEN and SYDVKM. The CDR3 is 15 residues long. CDR3 in amino acids: CASSYRGRGNEKLFF. CDR3 coding DNA: TGTGCCAGCAGTTACAGGGGGCGGGGTAATGAAAAACTGTTTTTT.

J is TRBJ2-1 and V is TRBV19, with TRBD1 matching over 9 bases. Germline V gene sequence: CDR1 LNHDA, CDR2 SQIVND (reference sequence). V lost 5 bases to trimming and J lost 5 bases; unmatched junction nucleotides: 7. This CDR3 is built from 15 residues. CDR3 in amino acids: CASSLTGGTDNEQFF. Here the CDR3 DNA reads TGTGCCAGTAGTTTGACAGGGGGTACGGACAATGAGCAGTTCTTC.

The chain is built from TRBV5-1 and TRBJ1-1; TRBD1 matches at 8 bases. V lost 3 bases to trimming and J lost 5 bases; unmatched junction nucleotides: 12. There are 16 residues in the CDR3. CDR1 is SGHRS, CDR2 YFSETQ, per germline. The chain's CDR3 is CASSSRESGGVTEAFF. The DNA for the CDR3 is TGCGCCAGCAGCTCACGCGAATCAGGGGGCGTGACTGAAGCTTTCTTT.

This chain uses TRBV4-2 with TRBJ1-1; 8 bases match TRBD1. J was trimmed by 3 bases and V by 1 base; bases with no gene match: 4. Germline V gives CDR1 LGHNA, CDR2 YNFKEQ. The CDR3 is 15 amino acids. The CDR3 DNA is TGTGCCAGCAGCCAAGGGACAGGGCCCTACACTGAAGCTTTCTTT. Protein sequence: CASSQGTGPYTEAFF.

The genes are TRBV6-2 or TRBV6-3 and TRBJ1-5; 8 bases match TRBD1. The V gene end was trimmed by 6 bases and the J gene end by 4 bases; junction bases not matched to a gene: 8. The CDR3 is 15 residues long. Per germline, CDR1 MNHEY and CDR2 SVGEGT. The CDR3 DNA is TGTGCCAGCAGGCCTGACAGGGGCTTTAATCAGCCCCAGCATTTT. It yields the protein CASRPDRGFNQPQHF.

V usage is TRBV6-5 and J usage is TRBJ1-2; possibly TRBD1 for D (6 bases). Germline CDR1 is MNHEY and CDR2 is SVGAGI. This CDR3 is 11 amino acids long. Trimming cost V 5 bases and J 5 bases, with 6 bases left between them. The CDR3 region is CASSTGYGYTF. The CDR3 DNA follows: TGTGCCAGCAGTACAGGGTATGGCTACACCTTC.

V gene TRBV28 combines with J gene TRBJ1-5; a weak D match, TRBD1 (6 bases). There are 15 residues in the CDR3. Trimming pared 5 bases from V and 5 bases from J, leaving 16 bases between. Germline V gene sequence: CDR1 MDHEN, CDR2 SYDVKM. The CDR3 sequence: CASSTDRPWDQPQHF. The CDR3 nucleotides are TGTGCCAGCAGTACAGACAGGCCCTGGGATCAGCCCCAGCATTTT.

V gene TRBV5-6 combines with J gene TRBJ2-2; possible D gene TRBD1, 5 bases. Germline V gene sequence: CDR1 SGHDT, CDR2 YYEEEE. V shed 0 bases and J shed 6 bases, with 21 bases lying between them. This CDR3 spans 18 amino acids. For the CDR3, the DNA is TGTGCCAGCAGCTTGGAGTTTAATGTTGGCAGGGTTTCCGGGGAGCTGTTTTTT. Its translation is CASSLEFNVGRVSGELFF.

This clone was counted only a few times. V gene TRBV3-1 (or the pseudogene TRBV3-2) combines with J gene TRBJ1-6, with unresolved D. The CDR3 has 14 amino acids. Germline V gene lookup returns CDR1 LGHDT and CDR2 YNNKEL (reference sequence). V gave up 1 base and J gave up 11 bases, with 12 bases separating them. CDR3 sequence: CASSQAARVAPLHF. The DNA of the CDR3 is TGTGCCAGCAGCCAAGCCGCGCGGGTGGCACCCCTCCACTTT.

The chain has TRBV29-1 and TRBJ1-5; 10 bases agree with TRBD1. J gave up 6 bases and V 6 bases, and 8 bases lay outside the gene matches. The germline gives CDR1 SQVTM, CDR2 ANQGSEA. This CDR3 comprises 14 residues. CDR3 protein: CSVGGTGVGQPQHF. Here the CDR3 DNA reads TGCAGCGTGGGCGGGACAGGGGTTGGTCAGCCCCAGCATTTT. Full variable domain (rest looked up from reference TRBV29-1 and TRBJ1-5): SAVISQKPSRDICQRGTSLTIQCQVDSQVTMMFWYRQQPGQSLTLIATANQGSEATYESGFVIDKFPISRPNLTFSTLTVSNMSPEDSSIYLCSVGGTGVGQPQHFGDGTRLSIL.

The chain uses TRBV5-1 and TRBJ1-6; 8 bases fit TRBD1. The CDR3 consists of 15 residues. Trimming cost V 3 bases and J 11 bases; bases outside gene matches: 10. Germline assignment: CDR1 SGHRS and CDR2 YFSETQ. CDR3 nucleotides: TGCGCCAGCAGCTCGGACAGGGTCCTCCAAGCACCCCTCCACTTT. Its translation is CASSSDRVLQAPLHF.

The chain couples TRBV6-5 to TRBJ2-7; 9 nucleotides align to TRBD1. The CDR3 runs to 14 residues. Trimming at V came to 5 bases and at J to 5 bases, leaving 7 bases not matched to a gene. Looked up from germline, CDR1 is MNHEY and CDR2 is SVGAGI. CDR3 sequence reads: CASSRDRVSHEQYF. The CDR3 nucleotides read TGTGCCAGCAGTCGGGACAGGGTTTCCCACGAGCAGTACTTC.

This sequence joins TRBV7-9 and TRBJ1-1; D is ambiguous. Germline CDR1 and CDR2: SEHNR and FQNEAQ (reference sequence). Trimming took 7 bases from V and 2 from J, leaving 14 bases between them. This CDR3 region has 14 residues. The chain's CDR3 is CASTSWSTNTEAFF. DNA of the CDR3: TGTGCCAGCACCTCCTGGAGCACCAACACTGAAGCTTTCTTT. Based on the CDR3 plus reference TRBV7-9 and TRBJ1-1, the full variable domain is DTGVSQNPRHKITKRGQNVTFRCDPISEHNRLYWYRQTLGQGPEFLTYFQNEAQLEKSRLLSDRFSAERPKGSFSTLEIQRTEQGDSAMYLCASTSWSTNTEAFFGQGTRLTVV.